This TCR beta chain was found in a study of T cells in localized non-small cell lung cancer. Study-level findings and limits: In adjacent lung, a median roughly 57 of the top 100 tumor clones were found. Exceeding tumor, uninvolved adjacent lung had the highest T cell clonality. Increased T cell density in blood showed an association with longer overall survival.

Only in-frame clones appear in the TCRdb table, and some are missing; sequencing was by immunoSEQ multiplex PCR. This repertoire shows 30,000 to 35,000 clones, around 93% found once; its top ten account for about 11%. Notes on this clone: The antigen remains undetermined.

This CDR3 region has 16 residues. Germline-derived CDR1 and CDR2 are LGHNA and YSLEER. The ends lost 0 bases at V and 4 bases at J; junction bases unmatched: 5. The chain combines TRBV4-3 with TRBJ1-2; TRBD1 matches at 10 bases. This clonotype originated in a female donor at least 60 years old with stage II lung adenocarcinoma. The source material was peripheral blood mononuclear cells, sampled before any cancer treatment. CDR3 sequence reads: CASSQEQRTGGYGYTF. DNA of the CDR3: TGCGCCAGCAGCCAAGAGCAGAGGACAGGGGGCTATGGCTACACCTTC.